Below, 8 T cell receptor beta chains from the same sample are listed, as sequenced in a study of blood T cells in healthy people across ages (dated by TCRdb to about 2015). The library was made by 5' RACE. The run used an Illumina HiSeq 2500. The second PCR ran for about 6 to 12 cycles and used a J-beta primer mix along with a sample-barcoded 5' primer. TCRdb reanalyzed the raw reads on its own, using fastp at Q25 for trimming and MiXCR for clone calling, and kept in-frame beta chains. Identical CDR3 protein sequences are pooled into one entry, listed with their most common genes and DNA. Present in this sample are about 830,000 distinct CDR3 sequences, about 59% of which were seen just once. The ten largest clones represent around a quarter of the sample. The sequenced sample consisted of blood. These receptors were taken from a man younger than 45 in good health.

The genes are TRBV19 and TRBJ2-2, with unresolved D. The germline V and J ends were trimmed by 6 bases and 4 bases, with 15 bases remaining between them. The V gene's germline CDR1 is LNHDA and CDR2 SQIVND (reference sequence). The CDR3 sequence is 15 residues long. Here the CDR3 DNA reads TGTGCCAGTAGACCGCAGGCGCGACTCACCGGGGAGCTGTTTTTT. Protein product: CASRPQARLTGELFF.

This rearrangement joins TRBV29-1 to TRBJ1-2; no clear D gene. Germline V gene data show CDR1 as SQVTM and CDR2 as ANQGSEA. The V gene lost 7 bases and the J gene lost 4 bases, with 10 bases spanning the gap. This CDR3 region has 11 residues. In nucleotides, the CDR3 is TGCAGCGGGGGAGGTGGCTATGGCTACACCTTC. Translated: CSGGGGYGYTF.

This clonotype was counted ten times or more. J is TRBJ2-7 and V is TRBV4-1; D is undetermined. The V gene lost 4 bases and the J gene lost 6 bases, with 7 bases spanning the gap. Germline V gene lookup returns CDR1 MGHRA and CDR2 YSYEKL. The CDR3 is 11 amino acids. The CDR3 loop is CASSLDSEQYF. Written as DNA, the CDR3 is TGCGCCAGCAGCCTTGATAGCGAGCAGTACTTC.

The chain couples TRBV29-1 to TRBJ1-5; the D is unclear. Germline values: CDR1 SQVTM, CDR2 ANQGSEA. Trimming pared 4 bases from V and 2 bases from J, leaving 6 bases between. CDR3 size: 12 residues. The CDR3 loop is CSVVMGNQPQHF. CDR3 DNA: TGCAGCGTTGTGATGGGCAATCAGCCCCAGCATTTT.

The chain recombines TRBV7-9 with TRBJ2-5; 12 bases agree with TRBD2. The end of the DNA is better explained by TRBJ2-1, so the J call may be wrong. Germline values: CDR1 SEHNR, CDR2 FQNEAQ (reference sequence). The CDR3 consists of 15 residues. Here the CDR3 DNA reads TGTGCCAGCAGCTTAGGACTAGCGGGGGAACATTACCAGTTCTTC. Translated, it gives CASSLGLAGEHYQFF.

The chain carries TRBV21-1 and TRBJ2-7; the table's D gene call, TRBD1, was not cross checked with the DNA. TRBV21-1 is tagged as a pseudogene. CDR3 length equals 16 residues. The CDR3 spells CASSKDGQGGSYEQYF. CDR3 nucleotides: TGTGCCAGCAGCAAAGACGGACAGGGGGGATCCTACGAGCAGTACTTC.

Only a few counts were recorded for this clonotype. CDR3 sequence reads: CASKETANSPLHF. The CDR3 bases are TGTGCCAGCAAAGAGACAGCTAATTCACCCCTCCACTTT. V is TRBV2 and J is TRBJ1-6; D may be TRBD1 (5 bases). The ends were cut back, 7 bases at V and 6 bases at J, with 10 bases in the middle. Germline V lookup: CDR1 SNHLY, CDR2 FYNNEI. This CDR3 comprises 13 residues.

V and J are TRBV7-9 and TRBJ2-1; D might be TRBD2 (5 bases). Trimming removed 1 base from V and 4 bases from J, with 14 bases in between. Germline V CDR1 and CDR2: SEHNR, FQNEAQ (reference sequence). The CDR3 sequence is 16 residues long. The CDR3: CASSLDRYTGYNEQFF. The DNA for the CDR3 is TGTGCCAGCAGCTTAGACCGCTATACGGGATACAATGAGCAGTTCTTC.